This T cell receptor beta chain was retrieved from a study of T cell responses to AZD1222 COVID-19 vaccine. Note on this clone: The antigen is undetermined.

Overall study results and limits: Donor demographics were predominantly white British with a female majority; clonal diversity may be underestimated. Variant regions that are unmutated are reportedly the target of nearly half of spike-specific TCRs. An increase in Spike-specific TCR breadth and depth was observed after two AZD1222 doses. There were vaccine-associated CD4 TCRs across spike, dominant at 160-218 and 743-854.

Measured with immunoSEQ multiplex PCR; TCRdb has only the in-frame clones, and not every one. The repertoire holds some 150,000 clones, with roughly 90% as singletons. CDR1 and CDR2 from the germline V gene are MNHNS and SASEGT. The J segment lost 3 bases and the V segment lost 4 bases, leaving 9 bases of the junction unmatched. This CDR3 region has 16 residues. The material was peripheral blood, obtained 28 days after the second AZD1222 dose. The sequence came from an adult who received the AZD1222 COVID-19 vaccine. The rearrangement uses TRBV6-1 and TRBJ2-1, with 7 positions matching TRBD1. The CDR3 is CASSGGRGQYYNEQFF. In nucleotides, the CDR3 is TGTGCCAGCAGTGGCGGACGGGGACAGTACTACAATGAGCAGTTCTTC.